The T cell receptor (beta chain) under discussion was sequenced for a study of CD8 T cells in ankylosing spondylitis. Whole-study findings and limits: Some motif variants had been reported before (in reactive arthritis synovial fluid and blood). Disease-linked clones displayed a CD8+ phenotype and appeared relatively rarely in peripheral blood. As reported, disease-linked clones showed significant enrichment in matched ankylosing spondylitis synovial fluid.

The V end was cut by 3 bases, the J end by 0 bases, with 14 bases between. CDR1 LNHNV and CDR2 YYDKDF come from the germline V gene (reference sequence). The CDR3 runs 16 residues. TCR beta libraries were made by quantitative 5'-RACE with molecular barcodes. In TCRdb, the 5' RACE reads were re-called with MiXCR into one record per CDR3 protein. The data contain some 130,000 distinct CDR3 sequences, approximately 14% of them singletons. With regard to this clonotype: Its antigen is as yet unknown.

The sample consisted of blood, either unsorted or a sorted T cell fraction (not recorded which). The sequence came from a female donor with ankylosing spondylitis or in good health (not recorded which). The chain carries TRBV15 and TRBJ1-1; no clear D. CDR3 protein: CATSRGRERMNTEAFF. CDR3 coding DNA: TGTGCCACCAGCAGGGGAAGGGAACGGATGAACACTGAAGCTTTCTTT.